The clone carrying this T cell receptor (beta chain) has more than one count but fewer than ten. Antigen specificity is unknown. This entry belongs to a study of T-cell memory formation after mild COVID-19. Study information: TCR clusters were mostly confined to one donor each.

General study results and limits: Memory sampled before infection contained some responding clones, suggesting cross-reactive memory joined.

Germline CDR1 LGHDT, CDR2 YNNKEL (reference sequence). The CDR3 has 14 amino acids. The V gene lost 6 bases and the J gene lost 5 bases, with 17 bases spanning the gap. MiXCR, run by TCRdb on the 5' RACE reads, gives a single entry per CDR3 protein. The profile shows 300,000 to 350,000 distinct CDR3 sequences, 15% to 20% of them singletons. The receptor comes from a man aged 18-30 years who had mild COVID-19 (a few samples of this study predate the infection). Cell type and time point are not known. The rearrangement uses TRBV3-1 and TRBJ2-7, with D possibly TRBD2 on 6 matching bases. Source material: PBMCs or a T cell subset sorted from them (not recorded which). This chain's CDR3 is CASSLSRGYDEQYF. CDR3 DNA sequence: TGTGCCAGCAGTCTCAGTCGGGGGTACGACGAGCAGTACTTC.